These 13 T cell receptor beta chains came from one sample sequenced in a study of T-cell reconstitution after alpha-beta-depleted transplantation in children. The authors prepared the TCRbeta library with unique molecular identifiers. TCRdb passed the PCR reads through MiXCR, listing each CDR3 protein once. The table lists about 610,000 distinct CDR3 sequences, about 11% of them singletons. The starting material was PBMCs from the stem cell graft donor, obtained from the stem cell graft. All receptors derive from a human donor who donated a stem cell graft to a child with acute myeloid leukemia.

This clonotype has ten or more counts. The chain recombines TRBV30 with TRBJ2-1; weak D call: TRBD1 (5 bases). The CDR3 totals 13 residues. V was clipped by 3 bases and J by 4 bases, with 10 bases between them. Germline loops: CDR1 GTSNPN, CDR2 SVGIG (reference sequence). The CDR3, as DNA: TGTGCCTGGAGAGAGGACACTTACAATGAGCAGTTCTTC. This encodes CAWREDTYNEQFF. The complete variable domain, with remaining parts taken from reference TRBV30 and TRBJ2-1, reads SQTIHQWPATLVQPVGSPLSLECTVEGTSNPNLYWYRQAAGRGLQLLFYSVGIGQISSEVPQNLSASRPQDRQFILSSKKLLLSDSGFYLCAWREDTYNEQFFGPGTRLTVL.

The chain combines TRBV20-1 with TRBJ2-7, with 7 bases lining up with TRBD1. The germline V gene has CDR1 DFQATT and CDR2 SNEGSKA (reference sequence). This CDR3 has 14 amino acids. J lost 0 bases, V lost 5 bases, and 7 bases had no gene match. The CDR3 spells CSAWDSAVSYEQYF. The CDR3 DNA follows: TGCAGTGCTTGGGACAGCGCCGTCTCCTACGAGCAGTACTTC.

Ten or more counts support this clonotype. The chain recombines TRBV29-1 with TRBJ2-7, with 8 bases identical to TRBD1. The trim removed 7 bases at V and 3 bases at J, leaving 5 bases unmatched. This CDR3 is built from 12 residues. CDR1 and CDR2 (germline): SQVTM, ANQGSEA. The CDR3 reads CSEGQDYYEQYF. DNA of the CDR3: TGCAGCGAGGGACAGGACTACTACGAGCAGTACTTC.

The J gene is TRBJ2-7, the V gene TRBV20-1; D is undetermined. Germline V gene lookup returns CDR1 DFQATT and CDR2 SNEGSKA (reference sequence). Trimming pared 1 base from V and 3 bases from J, leaving 16 bases between. This CDR3 spans 15 amino acids. CDR3 coding DNA: TGCAGTGCTAGAGTTCAAACCCCCTTTAACTACGAGCAGTACTTC. Its protein product is CSARVQTPFNYEQYF.

A few counts support this clonotype. The junction does not match germline at one end; this may be a read error. This chain joins TRBV12-3 or TRBV12-4 and TRBJ2-4; 9 bases are shared with TRBD2. The CDR3 has 11 amino acids. The CDR3 DNA is TGTGCCAGCAGTTCGAATAGCGGGAGAGGCTTC. As protein: CASSSNSGRGF.

This clonotype was recorded at least ten times. The chain has TRBV12-3 or TRBV12-4 and TRBJ2-7; TRBD2 aligns across 8 bases. The CDR3 totals 13 residues. Unmatched junction bases numbered 6, after V lost 7 bases and J lost 4 bases. CDR3 sequence: CASTSGSAYEQYF. Written as DNA, the CDR3 is TGTGCCAGCACGAGCGGGAGCGCTTACGAGCAGTACTTC.

As concerns this clonotype: One junction end disagrees with the germline gene, perhaps due to a read error. This chain connects TRBV20-1 to TRBJ2-5, with TRBD2 matching 10 bases. Germline V gives CDR1 DFQATT, CDR2 SNEGSKA (reference sequence). The CDR3 has 16 amino acids. CDR3 protein: CSARTLTSGLQETQHF. CDR3 sequence (DNA): TGCAGTGCTAGAACGCTGACTAGCGGGTTACAAGAGACCCAGCACTTC.

This clonotype has only a few counts. The J gene is TRBJ2-1, the V gene TRBV11-3, with D perhaps being TRBD1 or TRBD2 (7 bases each). CDR3 length: 14 amino acids. Germline V gene data show CDR1 as SGHNT and CDR2 as YENEEA. The V gene lost 4 bases and the J gene lost 9 bases, with 16 bases spanning the gap. The DNA for the CDR3 is TGTGCCAGCAGCTGGGAGGGGGCTCCAGGTGAGCAGTTCTTC. It is translated as CASSWEGAPGEQFF.

Here the CDR3 DNA reads TGTGCCAGCAGTTACGACGGCCAAGAGACCCAGTACTTC. Its translation: CASSYDGQETQYF. The chain is built from TRBV6-2 or TRBV6-3 and TRBJ2-5; D is unclear. V gave up 2 bases and J gave up 1 base, with 5 bases separating them. This CDR3 is built from 13 residues. The V gene's germline CDR1 is MNHEY and CDR2 SVGEGT.

The chain carries TRBV7-3 and TRBJ2-1, with a possible D match to TRBD2 (5 bases). With 2 bases removed from V and 3 bases from J, the gap between germline ends came to 11 bases. The CDR3 extends over 15 amino acids. Germline V gene data show CDR1 as SGHTA and CDR2 as FQGTGA. The CDR3 DNA sequence: TGTGCCAGCAGCTTAGTGGGAGCTGTCTACAATGAGCAGTTCTTC. This encodes CASSLVGAVYNEQFF.

In its sample, this clonotype was seen many times. This rearrangement joins TRBV20-1 to TRBJ2-3; D remains unclear. Germline V lookup: CDR1 DFQATT, CDR2 SNEGSKA (reference sequence). Deletions cut 0 bases from V and 11 bases from J, with 12 bases between. The CDR3 consists of 12 residues. Here the CDR3 DNA reads TGCAGTGCTAGAGATATGGGCGGAATGCAGTATTTT. Translating gives CSARDMGGMQYF.

The chain has TRBV6-2 or TRBV6-3 and TRBJ1-1; no clear D. CDR1 and CDR2 from the germline V gene are MNHEY and SVGEGT. The CDR3 extends over 14 amino acids. V dropped 6 bases and J dropped 4 bases, with 15 bases sitting between them. Written as DNA, the CDR3 is TGTGCCAGCAGCCGTGATCTCTTGGGCACTGAAGCTTTCTTT. Its translation is CASSRDLLGTEAFF.

This chain connects TRBV9 to TRBJ2-7; 13 bases agree with TRBD2. The CDR3 covers 14 residues. The germline V gene encodes CDR1 SGDLS and CDR2 YYNGEE. The junction had 4 bases not matched to a gene; V was cut back by 4 bases and J by 6 bases. Written as DNA, the CDR3 is TGTGCCAGCAGCAACAGACTAGCGGGAGGCGAGCAGTACTTC. The encoded protein is CASSNRLAGGEQYF.